The clone carrying this TCR beta chain has ten or more counts. Its antigen is still unknown. The data belong to a study of neurological immune-mediated disorders. This CDR3 region has 14 residues. Per germline, CDR1 DFQATT and CDR2 SNEGSKA (reference sequence). Trimming shortened V by 0 bases and J by 4 bases, and 12 bases separated the two germline ends. Time point indicated: longitudinal time-point 2. Individuals who volunteered at a blood bank located in Maryland, USA, made up the group of healthy controls. The unsorted libraries originated from 2 million PBMCs that had been stored at -80 C. TCRdb used MiXCR to reprocess the 5' RACE reads, holding one entry per CDR3 protein. This sample has some 60,000 distinct CDR3 sequences, with around 9.7% found just once. Study results and limitations: Across subjects, no CDR3 amino acid sequence appeared in expanded clones of more than one subject, a finding that suggested private repertoires in all groups.

The genes are TRBV20-1 and TRBJ2-5; tentative D call: TRBD1 (5 bases). This TCR came from a man aged 25-40 years in good health. The specimen was PBMCs. The CDR3: CSARDPREGETQYF. CDR3 DNA sequence: TGCAGTGCTAGAGACCCCAGGGAAGGAGAGACCCAGTACTTC.